The present TCR beta chain was sequenced within a study of regulatory T cells in long-lasting Graves disease. V lost 5 bases, J lost 8 bases, and 16 bases lay in between. The CDR3 length is 14 residues. Germline CDR1 reads DFQATT; CDR2 reads SNEGSKA (reference sequence). Indicated time point: newly diagnosed GD, antithyroid drugs for less than 3 months. From RNA extracted from PBMCs, the TCR library was made. This clonotype was seen ten or more times. Both iRepertoire HTBI primers and Arm-PCR of CDR3 regions were used to build the TCR beta libraries. TCRdb redid the calling of the multiplex PCR reads with MiXCR, one entry per CDR3 protein. The sample has about 220,000 distinct CDR3 sequences; roughly a fifth are singletons. The same data also went into a second study, on T cells in Graves' hyperthyroidism and ophthalmopathy. From that study: The majority of expanded thyroid clonotypes above 0.001 also appeared in blood.

This TCR derives from a woman aged 30 to 39 with Graves disease. This sample comprised peripheral blood mononuclear cells (PBMCs), obtained at new diagnosis, from a patient treated with antithyroid drugs. The chain is built from TRBV20-1 and TRBJ1-6, with D possibly TRBD1 on 5 matching bases. CDR3 sequence reads: CSAPAGGWDSPLHF. Written as DNA, the CDR3 is TGCAGTGCTCCGGCGGGGGGGTGGGATTCACCCCTCCACTTT.